There are many counts of the clone carrying this TCR beta chain. Indicated time point: newly diagnosed GD, antithyroid drugs for less than 3 months. The TCR library used RNA extracted from PBMCs. The data belong to a study of regulatory T cells in long-lasting Graves disease. The CDR3 is 14 amino acids. The germline V and J ends were trimmed by 5 bases and 7 bases, with 18 bases remaining between them. Libraries of TCR beta came from iRepertoire HTBI primers plus Arm-PCR of CDR3 regions. TCRdb reprocessed the multiplex PCR reads via MiXCR and lists one record per CDR3 protein. In the table there are around 400,000 distinct CDR3 sequences, around 15% of which are singletons.

Sample: peripheral blood mononuclear cells (PBMCs), taken at new diagnosis, from a patient treated with antithyroid drugs. This sequence was found in a female donor with Graves disease. The V and J genes are TRBV12-3 or TRBV12-4 and TRBJ2-7; D remains unclear. The DNA of the CDR3 is TGTGCCAGCAGTACTAAGGGTCCAGAACCGGAGCAGTACTTC. Translated, it gives CASSTKGPEPEQYF.